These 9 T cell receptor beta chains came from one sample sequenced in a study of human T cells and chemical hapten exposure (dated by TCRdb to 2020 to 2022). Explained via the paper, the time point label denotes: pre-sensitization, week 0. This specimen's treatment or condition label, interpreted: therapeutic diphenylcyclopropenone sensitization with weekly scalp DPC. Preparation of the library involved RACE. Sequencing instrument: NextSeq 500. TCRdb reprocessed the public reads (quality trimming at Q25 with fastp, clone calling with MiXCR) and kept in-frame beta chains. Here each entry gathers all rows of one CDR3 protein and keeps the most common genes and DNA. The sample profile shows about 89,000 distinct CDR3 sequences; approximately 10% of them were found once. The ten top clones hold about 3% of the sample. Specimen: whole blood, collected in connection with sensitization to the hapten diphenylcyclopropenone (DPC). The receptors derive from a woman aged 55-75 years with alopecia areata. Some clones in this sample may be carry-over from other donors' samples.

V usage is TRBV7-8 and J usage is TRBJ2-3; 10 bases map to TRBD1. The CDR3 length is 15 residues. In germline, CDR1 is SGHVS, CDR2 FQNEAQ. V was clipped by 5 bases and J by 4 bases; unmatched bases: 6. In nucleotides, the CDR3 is TGTGCCAGCAGCATCGGACAGGGGGGACCAGATACGCAGTATTTT. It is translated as CASSIGQGGPDTQYF.

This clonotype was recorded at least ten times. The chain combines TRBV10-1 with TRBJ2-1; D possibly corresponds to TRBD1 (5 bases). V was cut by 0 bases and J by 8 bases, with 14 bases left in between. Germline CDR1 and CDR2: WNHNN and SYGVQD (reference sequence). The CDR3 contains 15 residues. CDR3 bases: TGCGCCAGCAGTGAGTCGGCAAAAGGGGTGGATGAGCAGTTCTTC. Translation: CASSESAKGVDEQFF.

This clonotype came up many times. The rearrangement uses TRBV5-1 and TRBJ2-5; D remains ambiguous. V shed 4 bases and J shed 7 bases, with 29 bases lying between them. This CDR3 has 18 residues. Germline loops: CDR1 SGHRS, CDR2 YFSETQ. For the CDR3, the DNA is TGCGCCAGCAGCCCCCTAATGGAGTCCGGGTTTTACCCAGGGACCCAGTACTTC. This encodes CASSPLMESGFYPGTQYF. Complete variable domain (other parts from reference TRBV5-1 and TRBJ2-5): KAGVTQTPRYLIKTRGQQVTLSCSPISGHRSVSWYQQTPGQGLQFLFEYFSETQRNKGNFPGRFSGRQFSNSRSEMNVSTLELGDSALYLCASSPLMESGFYPGTQYFGPGTRLLVL.

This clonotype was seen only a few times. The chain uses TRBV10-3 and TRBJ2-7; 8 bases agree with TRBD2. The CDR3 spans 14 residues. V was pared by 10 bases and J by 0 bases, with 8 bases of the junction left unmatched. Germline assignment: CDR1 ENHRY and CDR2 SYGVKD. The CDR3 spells CATRAGAVSYEQYF. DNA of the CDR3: TGTGCCACCCGAGCGGGGGCCGTCTCCTACGAGCAGTACTTC.

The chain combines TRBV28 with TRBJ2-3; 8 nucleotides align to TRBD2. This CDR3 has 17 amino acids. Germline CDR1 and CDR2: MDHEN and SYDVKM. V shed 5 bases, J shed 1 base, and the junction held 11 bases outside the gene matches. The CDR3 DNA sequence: TGTGCCAGCAGTGCCGCGGGACTAGTGATCGGCACAGATACGCAGTATTTT. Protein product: CASSAAGLVIGTDTQYF.

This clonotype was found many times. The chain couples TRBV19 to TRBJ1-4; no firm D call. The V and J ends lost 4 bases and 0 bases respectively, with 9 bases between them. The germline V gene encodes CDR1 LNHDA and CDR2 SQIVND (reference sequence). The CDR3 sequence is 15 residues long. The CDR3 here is CASSTPGATNEKLFF. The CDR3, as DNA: TGTGCCAGTAGTACACCAGGAGCAACTAATGAAAAACTGTTTTTT.

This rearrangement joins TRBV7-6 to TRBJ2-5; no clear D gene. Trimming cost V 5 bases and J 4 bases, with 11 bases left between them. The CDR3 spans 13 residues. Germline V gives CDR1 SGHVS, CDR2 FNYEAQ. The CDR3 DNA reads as TGTGCCAGCAGCCGTCGGACGGGAGAGACCCAGTACTTC. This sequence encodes CASSRRTGETQYF.

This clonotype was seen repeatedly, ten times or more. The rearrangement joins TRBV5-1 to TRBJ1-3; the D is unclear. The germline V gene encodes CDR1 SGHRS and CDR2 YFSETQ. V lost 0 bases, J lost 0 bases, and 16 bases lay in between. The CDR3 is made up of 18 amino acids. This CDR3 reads CASSLDVVGSSSGNTIYF. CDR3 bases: TGCGCCAGCAGCTTGGATGTTGTTGGGAGCAGCTCTGGAAACACCATATATTTT. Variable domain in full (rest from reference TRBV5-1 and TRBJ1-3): KAGVTQTPRYLIKTRGQQVTLSCSPISGHRSVSWYQQTPGQGLQFLFEYFSETQRNKGNFPGRFSGRQFSNSRSEMNVSTLELGDSALYLCASSLDVVGSSSGNTIYFGEGSWLTVV.

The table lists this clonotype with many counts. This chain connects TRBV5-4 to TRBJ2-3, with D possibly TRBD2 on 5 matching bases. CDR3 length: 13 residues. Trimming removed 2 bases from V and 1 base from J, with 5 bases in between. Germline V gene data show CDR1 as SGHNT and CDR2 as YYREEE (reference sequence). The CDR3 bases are TGTGCCAGCAGCTTAGCGGGCACAGATACGCAGTATTTT. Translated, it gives CASSLAGTDTQYF.